The 18 T cell receptor beta chains below come from one sample, sequenced in a study of beta chain features in type 1 diabetes. Broader study findings: Among patients with Type 1 diabetes, TCRB CDR3s were moderately but significantly shorter in every one of the four CD4+ subsets.

The whole isolated RNA underwent reverse transcription, so sequencing captured expressed TCRB transcripts. Measured with immunoSEQ multiplex PCR; TCRdb has only the in-frame clones, and not every one. The sample has some 700,000 clones, around an eighth seen once. Their specific antigens are unknown. The sequenced sample consisted of naive CD4+ T cells from blood. The receptors were gathered from a man aged 18 to 29 with type 1 diabetes.

Comments on this clone: At the DNA level, this CDR3 is encoded by other sequences in the same sample as well. The chain is built from TRBV19 and TRBJ1-1, with no clear D. The CDR3 is 13 amino acids. Germline loops: CDR1 LNHDA, CDR2 SQIVND (reference sequence). V lost 7 bases and J 0 bases, leaving 9 bases between the germline ends. CDR3 sequence reads: CASTPTVNTEAFF. The CDR3 DNA follows: TGTGCCAGTACTCCGACGGTGAACACTGAAGCTTTCTTT.

The table lists this clone with a few counts. V and J are TRBV19 and TRBJ2-2, with a tentative D call TRBD2 (6 bases). The length of the CDR3 is 15 residues. V was pared by 0 bases and J by 7 bases, with 12 bases between. Germline CDR1 is LNHDA and CDR2 is SQIVND (reference sequence). CDR3 in DNA: TGTGCCAGTAGTATAGATCGGGGGATGAGCGGGGAGCTGTTTTTT. The encoded protein is CASSIDRGMSGELFF.

The genes are TRBV2 and TRBJ2-7; the D is unclear. There are 10 residues in the CDR3. V dropped 5 bases and J dropped 5 bases, with 4 bases sitting between them. CDR1 is SNHLY and CDR2 is FYNNEI in the germline V gene. The CDR3 region is CASSRNEQYF. The DNA of the CDR3 is TGTGCCAGCAGTAGGAACGAGCAGTACTTC.

DNA of the CDR3: TGCGCCAGCAGCGGGGGACTAGTCGGAGAGACCCAGTACTTC. This gives the protein CASSGGLVGETQYF. J is TRBJ2-5 and V is TRBV5-1, with 8 bases that match TRBD2. This CDR3 is built from 14 residues. Trimming at V came to 4 bases and at J to 4 bases, leaving 6 bases not matched to a gene. Germline V gene data show CDR1 as SGHRS and CDR2 as YFSETQ. The complete variable domain, with remaining parts taken from reference TRBV5-1 and TRBJ2-5, reads KAGVTQTPRYLIKTRGQQVTLSCSPISGHRSVSWYQQTPGQGLQFLFEYFSETQRNKGNFPGRFSGRQFSNSRSEMNVSTLELGDSALYLCASSGGLVGETQYFGPGTRLLVL.

This chain links TRBV6-5 with TRBJ2-3; D perhaps matches TRBD2 (6 bases). The CDR3 has 14 amino acids. The V and J ends lost 1 base and 1 base respectively, with 6 bases between them. Germline assignment: CDR1 MNHEY and CDR2 SVGAGI. CDR3: CASSYLAGTDTQYF. The CDR3 DNA sequence: TGTGCCAGCAGTTACTTAGCGGGCACAGATACGCAGTATTTT.

About this clone: Other DNA sequences in this sample translate to the same CDR3. This chain links TRBV7-2 with TRBJ1-2, with 7 nucleotides matching TRBD1. This CDR3 region has 12 residues. Germline-derived CDR1 and CDR2 are SGHTA and FQGNSA. With 5 bases clipped from V and 5 bases from J, the junction kept 2 bases outside the gene matches. Here the CDR3 reads CASSPQGYGYTF. As DNA, the CDR3 is TGTGCCAGCAGCCCACAGGGGTATGGCTACACCTTC.

This clone was seen more than once but under ten times. The chain links TRBV4-2 to TRBJ2-2, with D perhaps matching TRBD1 (6 bases). There are 16 residues in the CDR3. Germline loops: CDR1 LGHNA, CDR2 YNFKEQ. V was shortened by 4 bases and J by 4 bases, with 16 bases between the two germline ends. The CDR3 is CASSLNNRAGTGELFF. The CDR3 DNA reads as TGTGCCAGCAGCCTTAACAACAGGGCCGGCACCGGGGAGCTGTTTTTT.

The CDR3 nucleotides are TGTGCCAGCCAGGCTTTTTGGGACACTGAAGCTTTCTTT. Protein product: CASQAFWDTEAFF. The chain joins TRBV11-2 to TRBJ1-1; D remains ambiguous. V shed 8 bases and J shed 3 bases, with 13 bases lying between them. This CDR3 has 13 residues. The germline V gene has CDR1 SGHAT and CDR2 FQNNGV. Full variable domain (outside the CDR3, taken from reference TRBV11-2 and TRBJ1-1): EAGVAQSPRYKIIEKRQSVAFWCNPISGHATLYWYQQILGQGPKLLIQFQNNGVVDDSQLPKDRFSAERLKGVDSTLKIQPAKLEDSAVYLCASQAFWDTEAFFGQGTRLTVV.

In this sample, this clone turned up a few times. J is TRBJ1-6 and V is TRBV30; possible D gene TRBD1, 6 bases. Germline V gene lookup returns CDR1 GTSNPN and CDR2 SVGIG (reference sequence). V lost 3 bases and J lost 7, with 10 bases in between. The CDR3 loop spans 13 amino acids. CDR3 sequence (DNA): TGTGCCTGGAGGGACAGCTCGAATTCACCCCTCCACTTT. Protein product: CAWRDSSNSPLHF.

The chain recombines TRBV14 with TRBJ1-2; tentative D call: TRBD1 (5 bases). Germline loops: CDR1 SGHDN, CDR2 FVKESK. V shed 0 bases and J shed 4 bases, with 15 bases lying between them. CDR3 length equals 16 residues. Here the CDR3 reads CASSQDRGKGFYGYTF. As DNA, the CDR3 is TGTGCCAGCAGCCAAGATAGGGGCAAAGGGTTCTATGGCTACACCTTC.

V is TRBV14 and J is TRBJ1-2; 10 positions agree with TRBD1. J gave up 7 bases and V 3 bases, and 5 bases lay outside the gene matches. The CDR3 length is 14 residues. From germline, CDR1 is SGHDN and CDR2 FVKESK. This chain's CDR3 is CASSQTRDRGGYTF. CDR3 in DNA: TGTGCCAGCAGCCAGACCCGGGACAGGGGTGGCTACACCTTC.

This clone was counted between two and nine times. This chain links TRBV5-1 with TRBJ2-7; 9 bases line up with TRBD1. There are 16 residues in the CDR3. Germline V CDR1 and CDR2: SGHRS, YFSETQ. The ends lost 1 base at V and 6 bases at J; junction bases unmatched: 11. Here the CDR3 DNA reads TGCGCCAGCAGCTTGTTATCGGGACAGGGATCGGGCGAGCAGTACTTC. Encoded protein: CASSLLSGQGSGEQYF.

The rearrangement joins TRBV27 to TRBJ2-4, with a weak D call TRBD1 (6 bases). This CDR3 has 16 residues. V lost 2 bases and J 7 bases, leaving 18 bases between the germline ends. In germline, CDR1 is MNHEY, CDR2 SMNVEV (reference sequence). In nucleotides, the CDR3 is TGTGCCAGCAGTTTACGCCCCCGGGCCCAGGGGAACATTCAGTACTTC. Translation: CASSLRPRAQGNIQYF.

This clone came up a few times. The rearrangement joins TRBV5-6 to TRBJ2-7; D remains ambiguous. The CDR3 sequence is 13 residues long. Trimming cost V 2 bases and J 3 bases, with 9 bases left between them. Germline assignment: CDR1 SGHDT and CDR2 YYEEEE. This CDR3 reads CASSFRRFYEQYF. The CDR3 DNA is TGTGCCAGCAGCTTCCGCAGGTTCTACGAGCAGTACTTC.

This clone came up a few times. The rearrangement joins TRBV19 to TRBJ1-2; 10 bases fit TRBD1. Germline assignment: CDR1 LNHDA and CDR2 SQIVND (reference sequence). The CDR3 totals 13 residues. J was trimmed by 4 bases and V by 10 bases; bases with no gene match: 6. CDR3 in amino acids: CATQTGGSYGYTF. The CDR3, as DNA: TGTGCCACCCAGACAGGGGGCAGCTATGGCTACACCTTC.

The rearrangement uses TRBV28 and TRBJ2-7, with TRBD1 identical over 7 bases. Germline-derived CDR1 and CDR2 are MDHEN and SYDVKM. V dropped 3 bases and J dropped 1; count of bases not matched to a gene: 15. The CDR3 length is 18 residues. As DNA, the CDR3 is TGTGCCAGCAGTTTTCGGGCCCCGGGACAGATCGTTTCCTACGAGCAGTACTTC. It yields the protein CASSFRAPGQIVSYEQYF.

On this clone itself: Other DNA sequences in this sample translate to the same CDR3. The CDR3, as DNA: TGTGCCAGCTCACCGGGGGGGTACGAGCAGTACTTC. As protein: CASSPGGYEQYF. The chain is built from TRBV18 and TRBJ2-7, with 7 nucleotides matching TRBD2. The CDR3 totals 12 residues. Losses at the gene ends were 3 bases for V and 4 bases for J; bases not matched to a gene: 0. Per the germline V gene, CDR1 is KGHSH and CDR2 is LQKENI.

This clone has just a few counts. V is TRBV30 and J is TRBJ1-1; D unclear. The V end lost 5 bases, the J end lost 0 bases, and 7 bases lay between the germline ends. The CDR3 is 12 residues long. CDR1 is GTSNPN and CDR2 is SVGIG in the germline V gene (reference sequence). CDR3 region: CAWDGVNTEAFF. As DNA, the CDR3 is TGTGCCTGGGACGGGGTGAACACTGAAGCTTTCTTT.